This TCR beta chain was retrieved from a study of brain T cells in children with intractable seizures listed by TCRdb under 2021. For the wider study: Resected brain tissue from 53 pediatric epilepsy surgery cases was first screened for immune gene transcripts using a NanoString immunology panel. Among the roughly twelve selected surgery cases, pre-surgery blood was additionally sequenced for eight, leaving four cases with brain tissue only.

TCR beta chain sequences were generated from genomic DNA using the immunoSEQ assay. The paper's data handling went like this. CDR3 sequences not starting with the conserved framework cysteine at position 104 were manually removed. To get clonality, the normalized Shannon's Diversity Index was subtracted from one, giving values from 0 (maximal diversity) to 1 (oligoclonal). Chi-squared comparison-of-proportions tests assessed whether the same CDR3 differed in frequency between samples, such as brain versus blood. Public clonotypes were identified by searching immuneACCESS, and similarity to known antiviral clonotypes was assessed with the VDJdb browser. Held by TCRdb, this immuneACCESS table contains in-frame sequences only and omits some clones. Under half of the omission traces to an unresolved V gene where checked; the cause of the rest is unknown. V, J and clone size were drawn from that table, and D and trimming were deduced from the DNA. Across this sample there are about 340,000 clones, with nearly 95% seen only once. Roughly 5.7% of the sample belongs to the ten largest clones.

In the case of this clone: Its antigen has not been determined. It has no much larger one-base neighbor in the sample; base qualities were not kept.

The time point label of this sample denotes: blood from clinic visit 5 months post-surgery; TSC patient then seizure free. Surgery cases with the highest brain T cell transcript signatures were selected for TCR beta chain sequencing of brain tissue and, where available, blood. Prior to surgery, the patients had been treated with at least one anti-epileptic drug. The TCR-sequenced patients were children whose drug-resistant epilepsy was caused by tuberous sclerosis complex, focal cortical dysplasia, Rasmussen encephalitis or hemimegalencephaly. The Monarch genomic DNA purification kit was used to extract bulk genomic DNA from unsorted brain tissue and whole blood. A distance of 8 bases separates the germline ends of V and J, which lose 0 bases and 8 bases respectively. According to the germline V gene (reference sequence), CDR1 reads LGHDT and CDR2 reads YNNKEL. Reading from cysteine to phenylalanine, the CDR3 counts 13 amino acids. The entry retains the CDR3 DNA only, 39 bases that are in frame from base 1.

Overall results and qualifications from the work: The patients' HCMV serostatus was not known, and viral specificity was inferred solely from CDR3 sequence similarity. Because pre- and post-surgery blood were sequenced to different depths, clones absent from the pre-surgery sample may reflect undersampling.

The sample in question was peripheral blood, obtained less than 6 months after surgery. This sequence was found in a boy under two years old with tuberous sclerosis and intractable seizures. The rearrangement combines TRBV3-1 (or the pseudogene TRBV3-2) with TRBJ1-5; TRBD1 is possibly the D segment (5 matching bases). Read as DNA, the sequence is TGTGCCAGCAGCCAAGAAAGGGGTAAGCCCCAGCATTTT. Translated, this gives CASSQERGKPQHF.